This T cell receptor beta chain was recorded in a study of T cell responses to AZD1222 COVID-19 vaccine. Study context: Second-dose timings of about 4 or about 12 weeks were pooled. Findings and limits, study-wide: White British ancestry dominated among donors, who included more females, and clonal diversity was possibly underestimated. Spike regions recognized by vaccine-associated CD4 TCRs spanned the protein, led by 160-218 and 743-854.

This clone appeared once. Its target is not known. Generated by immunoSEQ multiplex PCR, the TCRdb table keeps only in-frame clones and is missing some. In the table there are roughly 100,000 clones, roughly 80% of which are singletons. The V end lost 4 bases, the J end lost 5 bases, and 12 bases lay between the germline ends. The CDR3 totals 14 residues. CDR1 and CDR2 (germline): SGDLS, YYNGEE. The receptor comes from an adult in good health. The sample was peripheral blood, taken on day 0 of AZD1222 vaccination. V and J are TRBV9 and TRBJ1-4; D not resolved. This CDR3 is CASSPRVTNEKLFF. The CDR3, as DNA: TGTGCCAGCAGCCCACGAGTGACAAATGAAAAACTGTTTTTT.